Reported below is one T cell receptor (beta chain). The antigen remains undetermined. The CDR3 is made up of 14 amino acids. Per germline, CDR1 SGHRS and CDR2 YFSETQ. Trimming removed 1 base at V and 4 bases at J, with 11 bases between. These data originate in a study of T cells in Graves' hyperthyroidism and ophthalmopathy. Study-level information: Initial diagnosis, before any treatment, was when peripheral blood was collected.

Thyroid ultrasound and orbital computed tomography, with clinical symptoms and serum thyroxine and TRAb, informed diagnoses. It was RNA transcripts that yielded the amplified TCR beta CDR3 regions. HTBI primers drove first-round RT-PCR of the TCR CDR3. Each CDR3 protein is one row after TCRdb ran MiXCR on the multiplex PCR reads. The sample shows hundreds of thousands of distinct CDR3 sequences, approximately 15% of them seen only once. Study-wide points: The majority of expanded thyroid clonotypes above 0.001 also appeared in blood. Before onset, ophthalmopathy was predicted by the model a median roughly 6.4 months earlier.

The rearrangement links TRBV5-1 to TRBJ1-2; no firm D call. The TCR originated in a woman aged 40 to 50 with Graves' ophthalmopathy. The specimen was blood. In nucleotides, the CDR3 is TGCGCCAGCAGCTTGCCTGACGGTGGCTATGGCTACACCTTC. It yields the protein CASSLPDGGYGYTF.